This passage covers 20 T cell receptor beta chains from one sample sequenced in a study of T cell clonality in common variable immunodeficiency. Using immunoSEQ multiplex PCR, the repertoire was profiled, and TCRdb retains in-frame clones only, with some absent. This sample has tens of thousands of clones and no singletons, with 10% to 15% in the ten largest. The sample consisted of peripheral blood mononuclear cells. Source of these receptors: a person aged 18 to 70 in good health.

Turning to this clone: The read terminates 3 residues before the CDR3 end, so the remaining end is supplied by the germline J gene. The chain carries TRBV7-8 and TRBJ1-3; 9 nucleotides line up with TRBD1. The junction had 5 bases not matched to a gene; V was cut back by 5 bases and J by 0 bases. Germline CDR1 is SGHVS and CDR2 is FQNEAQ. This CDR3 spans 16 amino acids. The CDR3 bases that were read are TGTGCCAGCAGCATACAGGGGGCCCTCTCTGGAAACACC. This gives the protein CASSIQGALSGNT. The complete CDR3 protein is CASSIQGALSGNTIYF.

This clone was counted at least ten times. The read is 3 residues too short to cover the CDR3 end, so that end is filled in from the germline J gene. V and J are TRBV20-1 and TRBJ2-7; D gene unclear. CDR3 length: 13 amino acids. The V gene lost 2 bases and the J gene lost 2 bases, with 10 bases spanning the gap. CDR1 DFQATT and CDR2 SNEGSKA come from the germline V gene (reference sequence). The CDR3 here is CSARRSGTYEQYF. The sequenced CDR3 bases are TGCAGTGCTAGAAGGTCAGGTACCTACGAG.

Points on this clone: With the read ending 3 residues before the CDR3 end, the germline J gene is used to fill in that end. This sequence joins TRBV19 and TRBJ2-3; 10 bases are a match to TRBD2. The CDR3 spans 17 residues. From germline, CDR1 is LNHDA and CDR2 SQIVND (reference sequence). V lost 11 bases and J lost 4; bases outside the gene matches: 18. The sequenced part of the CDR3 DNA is TGTGCCGCCACCCAACGAAGTAGCGGGGGGTTGGCAGATACG. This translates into CAATQRSSGGLADT. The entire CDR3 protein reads CAATQRSSGGLADTQYF.

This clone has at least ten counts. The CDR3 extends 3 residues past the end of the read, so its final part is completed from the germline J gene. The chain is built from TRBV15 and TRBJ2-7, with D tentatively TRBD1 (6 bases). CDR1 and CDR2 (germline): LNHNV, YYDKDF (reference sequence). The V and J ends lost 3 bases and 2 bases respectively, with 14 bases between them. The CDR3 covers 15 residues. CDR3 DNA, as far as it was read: TGTGCCACCAGCAGTCGGACAGAGAGGCCCTACGAG. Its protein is CATSSRTERPYE. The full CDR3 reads CATSSRTERPYEQYF.

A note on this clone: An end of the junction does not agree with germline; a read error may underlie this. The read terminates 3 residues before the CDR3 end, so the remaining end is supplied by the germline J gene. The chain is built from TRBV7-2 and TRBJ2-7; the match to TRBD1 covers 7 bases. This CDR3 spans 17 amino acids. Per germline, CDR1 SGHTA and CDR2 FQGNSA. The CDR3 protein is CASSVASNRGPPYEQYF. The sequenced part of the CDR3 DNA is TGTGCCAGCAGCGTAGCGTCTAACAGGGGCCCCCCCTACGAG. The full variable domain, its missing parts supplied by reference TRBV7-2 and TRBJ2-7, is GAGVSQSPSNKVTEKGKDVELRCDPISGHTALYWYRQSLGQGLEFLIYFQGNSAPDKSGLPSDRFSAERTGGSVSTLTIQRTQQEDSAVYLCASSVASNRGPPYEQYFGPGTRLTVT.

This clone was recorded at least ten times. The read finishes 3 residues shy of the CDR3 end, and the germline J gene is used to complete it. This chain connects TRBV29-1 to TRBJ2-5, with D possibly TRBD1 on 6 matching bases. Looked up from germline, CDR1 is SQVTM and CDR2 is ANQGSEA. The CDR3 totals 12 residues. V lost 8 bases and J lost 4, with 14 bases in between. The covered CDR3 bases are TGCAGCCTCCTACAGGGTTTAGAGACC. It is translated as CSLLQGLET. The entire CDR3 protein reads CSLLQGLETQYF. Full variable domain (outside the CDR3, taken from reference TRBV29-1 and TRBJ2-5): SAVISQKPSRDICQRGTSLTIQCQVDSQVTMMFWYRQQPGQSLTLIATANQGSEATYESGFVIDKFPISRPNLTFSTLTVSNMSPEDSSIYLCSLLQGLETQYFGPGTRLLVL.

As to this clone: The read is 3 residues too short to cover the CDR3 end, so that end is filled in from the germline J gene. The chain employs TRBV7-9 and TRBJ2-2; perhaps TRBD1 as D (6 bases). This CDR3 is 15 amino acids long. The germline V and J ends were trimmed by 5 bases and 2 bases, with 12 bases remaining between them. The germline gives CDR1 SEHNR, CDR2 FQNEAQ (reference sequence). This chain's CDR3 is CASSVGTLNTGELFF. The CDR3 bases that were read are TGTGCCAGCAGCGTCGGGACACTCAACACCGGGGAG.

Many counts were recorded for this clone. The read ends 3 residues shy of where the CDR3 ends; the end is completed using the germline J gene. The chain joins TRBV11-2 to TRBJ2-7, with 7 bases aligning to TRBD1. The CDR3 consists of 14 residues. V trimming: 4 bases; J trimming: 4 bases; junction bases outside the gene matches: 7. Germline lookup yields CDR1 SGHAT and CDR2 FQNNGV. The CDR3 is CASSSYRGKYEQYF. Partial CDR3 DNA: TGTGCCAGCAGCTCCTACAGGGGAAAATACGAG.

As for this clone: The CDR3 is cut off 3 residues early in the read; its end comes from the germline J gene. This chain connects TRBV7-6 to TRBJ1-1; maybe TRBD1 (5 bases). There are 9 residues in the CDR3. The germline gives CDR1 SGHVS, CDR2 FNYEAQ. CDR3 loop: CAGGLVAFF. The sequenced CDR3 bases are TGTGCCGGGGGACTGGTG.

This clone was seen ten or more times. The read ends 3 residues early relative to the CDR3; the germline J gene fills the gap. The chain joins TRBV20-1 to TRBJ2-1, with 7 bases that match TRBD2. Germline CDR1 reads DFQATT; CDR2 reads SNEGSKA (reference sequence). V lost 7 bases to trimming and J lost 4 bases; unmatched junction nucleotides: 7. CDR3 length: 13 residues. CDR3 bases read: TGCAGTGGCACGGGACTACGGTACAATGAG. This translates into CSGTGLRYNE. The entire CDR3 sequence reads CSGTGLRYNEQFF.

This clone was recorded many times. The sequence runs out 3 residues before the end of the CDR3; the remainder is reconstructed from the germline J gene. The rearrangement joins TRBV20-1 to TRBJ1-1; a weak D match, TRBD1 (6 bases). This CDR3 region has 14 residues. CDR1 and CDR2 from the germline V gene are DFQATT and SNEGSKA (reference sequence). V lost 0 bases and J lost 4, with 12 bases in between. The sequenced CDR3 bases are TGCAGTGCTAGAGATCCGGGGGGCGGCACTGAA. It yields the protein CSARDPGGGTE. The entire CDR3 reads CSARDPGGGTEAFF.

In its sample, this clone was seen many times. CDR3 in amino acids: CASSLWTTSTDTQYF. The part of the CDR3 DNA that was read is TGTGCCAGCAGCTTATGGACAACTAGCACAGATACG. The V and J genes are TRBV7-2 and TRBJ2-3, with a tentative D call TRBD1 (5 bases). Read sequence stops 3 residues before the CDR3 end, and the germline J gene provides the missing end. The germline V gene encodes CDR1 SGHTA and CDR2 FQGNSA. The CDR3 is made up of 15 amino acids. Between the trimmed V and J ends, which lost 2 bases and 0 bases, there was a span of 9 bases.

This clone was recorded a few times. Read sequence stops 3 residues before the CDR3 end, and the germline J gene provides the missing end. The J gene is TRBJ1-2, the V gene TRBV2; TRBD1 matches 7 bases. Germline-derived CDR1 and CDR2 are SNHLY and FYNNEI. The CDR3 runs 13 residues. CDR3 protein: CASKETGSFGYTF. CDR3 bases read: TGTGCCAGCAAGGAGACAGGGTCGTTCGGC.

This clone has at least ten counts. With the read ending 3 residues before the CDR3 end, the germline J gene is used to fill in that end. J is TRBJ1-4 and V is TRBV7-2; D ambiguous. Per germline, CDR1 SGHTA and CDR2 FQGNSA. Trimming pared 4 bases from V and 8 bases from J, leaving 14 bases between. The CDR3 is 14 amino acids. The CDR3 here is CASSSRPLGEKLFF. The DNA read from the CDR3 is TGTGCCAGCAGCTCTCGCCCTTTAGGGGAAAAA.

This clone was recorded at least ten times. The sequenced CDR3 bases are TGTGCCAGCAGTTATTACCCGGGACTAGCGGGGGGCAATGAG. As protein: CASSYYPGLAGGNE. The entire CDR3 protein reads CASSYYPGLAGGNEQFF. The rearrangement uses TRBV2 and TRBJ2-1; TRBD2 matches 15 bases. The read ends 3 residues before the CDR3 terminus; that terminus is restored from the germline J gene. Germline trimming cut 5 bases from V and 6 bases from J; bases unmatched to any gene: 8. The CDR3 is made up of 17 amino acids. The germline V gene has CDR1 SNHLY and CDR2 FYNNEI.

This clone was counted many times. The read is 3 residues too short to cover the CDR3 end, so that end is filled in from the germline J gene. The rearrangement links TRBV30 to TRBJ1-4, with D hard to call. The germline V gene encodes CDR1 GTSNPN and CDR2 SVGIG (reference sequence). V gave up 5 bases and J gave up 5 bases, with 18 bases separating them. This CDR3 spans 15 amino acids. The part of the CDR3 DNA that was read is TGTGCCTGGGGAGGGCCGAATACCCAAAATGAAAAA. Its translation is CAWGGPNTQNEK. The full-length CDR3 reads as CAWGGPNTQNEKLFF.

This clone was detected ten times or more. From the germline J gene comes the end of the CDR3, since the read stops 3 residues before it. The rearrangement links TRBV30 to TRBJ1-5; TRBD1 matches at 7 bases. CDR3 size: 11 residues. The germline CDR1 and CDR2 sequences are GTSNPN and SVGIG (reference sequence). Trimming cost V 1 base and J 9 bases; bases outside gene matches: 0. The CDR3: CAWSGTGPQHF. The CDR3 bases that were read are TGTGCCTGGAGTGGGACAGGGCCC.

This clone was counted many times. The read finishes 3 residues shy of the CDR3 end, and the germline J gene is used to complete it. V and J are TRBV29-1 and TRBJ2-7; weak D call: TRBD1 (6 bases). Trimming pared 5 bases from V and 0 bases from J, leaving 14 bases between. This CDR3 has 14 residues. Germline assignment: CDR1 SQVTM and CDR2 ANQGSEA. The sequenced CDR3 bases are TGCAGCGTTACCGACAGGACCAGCTCCTACGAG. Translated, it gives CSVTDRTSSYE. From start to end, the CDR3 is CSVTDRTSSYEQYF.

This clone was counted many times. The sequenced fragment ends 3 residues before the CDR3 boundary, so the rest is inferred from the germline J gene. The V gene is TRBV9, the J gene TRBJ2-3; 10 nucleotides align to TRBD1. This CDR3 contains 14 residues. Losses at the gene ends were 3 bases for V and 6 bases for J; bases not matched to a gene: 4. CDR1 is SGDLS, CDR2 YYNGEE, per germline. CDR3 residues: CASSADRGKDTQYF. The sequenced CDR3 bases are TGTGCCAGCAGCGCGGACAGGGGGAAGGATACG.

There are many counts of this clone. Incomplete CDR3 DNA: TGTGCCAGCAGCTCCGGAGGAAGGCGGGGAAACATT. This codes for CASSSGGRRGNI. The complete CDR3 sequence is CASSSGGRRGNIQYF. This sequence joins TRBV7-2 and TRBJ2-4; D possibly corresponds to TRBD2 (6 bases). The read ends 3 residues early relative to the CDR3; the germline J gene fills the gap. V lost 4 bases and J lost 6, with 16 bases in between. Germline assignment: CDR1 SGHTA and CDR2 FQGNSA. The CDR3 is 15 residues long.